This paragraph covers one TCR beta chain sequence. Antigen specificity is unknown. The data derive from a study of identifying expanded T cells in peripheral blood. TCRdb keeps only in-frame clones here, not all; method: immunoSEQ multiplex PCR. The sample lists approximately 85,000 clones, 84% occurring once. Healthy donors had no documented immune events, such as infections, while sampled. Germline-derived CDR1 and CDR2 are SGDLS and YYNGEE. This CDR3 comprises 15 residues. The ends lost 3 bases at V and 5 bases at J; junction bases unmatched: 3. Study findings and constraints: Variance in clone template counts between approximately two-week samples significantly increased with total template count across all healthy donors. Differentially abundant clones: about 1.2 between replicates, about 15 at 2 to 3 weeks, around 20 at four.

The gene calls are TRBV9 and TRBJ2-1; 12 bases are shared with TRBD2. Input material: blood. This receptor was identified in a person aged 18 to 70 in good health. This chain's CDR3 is CASSASGRAHNEQFF. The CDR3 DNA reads TGTGCCAGCAGCGCTAGCGGGAGGGCCCACAATGAGCAGTTCTTC.